This T cell receptor (beta chain) originates from a study of lymphopenia after photon versus proton radiotherapy. The protocol was immunoSEQ multiplex PCR, while the TCRdb copy is restricted to in-frame clones and leaves out a portion. This table holds about 29,000 clones, about 87% found once. Sample: peripheral blood, taken from a patient treated with proton-based radiotherapy. The sequence was obtained from a woman aged 60-75 years with cholangiocarcinoma. Some clones in this sample may be carry-over from other donors' samples.

The CDR3: CAFAPPGQGGFNTEAFF. The CDR3 bases are TGTGCCTTCGCGCCCCCGGGACAGGGGGGATTTAACACTGAAGCTTTCTTT. The gene calls are TRBV30 and TRBJ1-1; TRBD1 agrees at 11 bases. The V gene's germline CDR1 is GTSNPN and CDR2 SVGIG (reference sequence). The V and J ends lost 7 bases and 2 bases, in that order; junction bases with no gene match: 15. The CDR3 spans 17 residues.